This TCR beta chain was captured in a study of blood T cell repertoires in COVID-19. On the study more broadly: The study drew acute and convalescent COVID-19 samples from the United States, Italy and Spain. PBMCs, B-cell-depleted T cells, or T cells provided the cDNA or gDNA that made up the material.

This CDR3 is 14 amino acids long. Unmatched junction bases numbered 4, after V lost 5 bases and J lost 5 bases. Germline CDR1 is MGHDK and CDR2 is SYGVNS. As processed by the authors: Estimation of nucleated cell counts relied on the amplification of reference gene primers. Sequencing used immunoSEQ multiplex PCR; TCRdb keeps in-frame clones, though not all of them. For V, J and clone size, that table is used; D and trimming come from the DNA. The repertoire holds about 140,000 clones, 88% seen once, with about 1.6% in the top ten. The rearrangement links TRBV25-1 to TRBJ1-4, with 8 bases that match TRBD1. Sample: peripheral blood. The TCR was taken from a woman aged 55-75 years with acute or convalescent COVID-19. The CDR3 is CASSKPGGNEKLFF. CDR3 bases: TGTGCCAGCAGTAAGCCAGGGGGCAATGAAAAACTGTTTTTT.